This TCR beta chain was identified during a study of cytomegalovirus exposure and HLA in healthy donors. Study conclusions and caveats: Rare TCR sequences dominated, though some public TCRs recurred in many donors. 87-base-pair reads could not separate some V segments, including TRBV6-2 and TRBV6-3. As was reported, the classifier diagnosed cytomegalovirus status with high specificity and sensitivity.

Trimming pared 8 bases from V and 6 bases from J, leaving 12 bases between. Per the germline V gene, CDR1 is SNHLY and CDR2 is FYNNEI. The CDR3 runs to 12 residues. On this clone: Antigen: not known.

The primer mix had 60 Vbeta and 13 Jbeta primers. This table comes from immunoSEQ multiplex PCR, and its TCRdb copy is limited to in-frame clones, with some not included. Seen here are under 150,000 clones, around 74% observed once, and the top ten hold less than 4%. V gene TRBV2 combines with J gene TRBJ2-3, with a tentative D call TRBD2 (6 bases). The clonotype originates from a man under 40 in good health and CMV-seronegative. The sample comprised PBMCs. The CDR3 nucleotides read TGTGCCAGCCTAGCGATTGGGGATACGCAGTATTTT. Protein product: CASLAIGDTQYF.